This TCR beta chain is from a study of cytomegalovirus exposure and HLA in healthy donors (dated 2017 in TCRdb). Turning to the overall study: An earlier analysis of roughly 630 of the donors reported 250 to 300 Gb of sequence data and 100 million to 140 million unique TCR beta sequences from 150 million to 200 million T cells. A later analysis re-analyzed previously published TCR beta repertoires from approximately 670 donors and added high-resolution HLA genotyping to study TCR occurrence patterns. A later genetic analysis used genome-wide SNP genotypes for about 60% of the roughly 700 donors, treating that subset as a discovery cohort. To predict cytomegalovirus infection status, the study combined high-throughput TCR immunosequencing, statistical association of individual TCRs with disease status, and machine learning. HLA typing included class I and class II loci at four-digit resolution. Of the roughly 400 genotyped donors, approximately 82% fell in the genetic ancestry cluster associated with self-reported Caucasian donors. The aim of the study was to test whether cataloging public T cell receptors could identify signatures of past pathogen exposure. Typing coverage varied by locus: roughly 620-640 donors for A, B, C, DRB1 and DQB1; roughly 520 for DQA1; nearly 610 for DPA1; roughly 450 for DPB1. Several DR-DQ haplotypes were treated as single units for association and clustering because of strong linkage in the cohort. The T cell repertoires of 666 subjects were profiled by immunosequencing and related to cytomegalovirus serostatus. Among 300 to 500 genotyped donors of the cohort, an average of about 220,000 unique TCR beta nucleotide sequences was sequenced per donor, of which approximately 18% were non-productive. An early release covering over 500 HLA-typed donors comprised approximately 290 gigabases of sequencing data and around 80 million unique TCR sequences. All discovery cohort repertoires had been generated using a single sequencing platform. Donor age, sex, ethnicity and CMV serostatus were compiled together with the repertoire data. In addition to the first cohort of 666 subjects, a separate validation cohort of around 110 different subjects was used. The later analysis used no new phenotypic data to find candidate immune exposures, relying instead on TCR beta sequences and their occurrence across donors. To decide whether each TCR beta V gene segment behaved as functional or pseudogenic, an earlier analysis of some 600 of the donors relied on high-throughput TCR beta sequencing.

In total, roughly 710 healthy bone marrow donors made up the cohort. At the time of sampling, every cohort member was nominally healthy, though immune exposures that went unrecorded were likely present. The donor tested CMV seropositive and was one of the 289 seropositive cohort members. A peripheral blood sample was provided by each donor, and peripheral blood mononuclear cells were used for TCR beta sequencing. The Qiagen DNeasy Blood Extraction Kit was used to extract genomic DNA from the blood cell samples. The full study reports these points: Sequencing depth was assumed to be roughly uniform across donors in the presence/absence analyses, though that assumption may not hold. Because HLA typing was missing for some donors at each locus, association tests included only the typed subset. When HLA alleles, especially DR and DQ, strongly co-occurred, attributing TCR associations to individual alleles was difficult. Only TCR beta chains were sequenced in this cohort, and the absence of alpha or paired-chain data limited detectable features. The classifier was reported to diagnose cytomegalovirus status with high specificity and sensitivity in both the original cohort and the validation cohort. Some IMGT-functional V segments, including TRBV6-2 and TRBV6-3, could not be told apart with the 87-base-pair reads, so those segments were excluded. The authors suggested that the approach could potentially be extended to other disease states and immunological phenotypes. At a false discovery rate of 0.05, a later analysis linked about 17,000 TCR beta sequences to specific HLA alleles. In vitro tests confirmed that a few of the cytomegalovirus-associated TCR beta chains recognize cytomegalovirus antigens. In a later analysis, HLA-associated TCR beta chains showed more clonal expansion and lower generation probabilities than non-associated chains that were equally common. Because counts were too low, around 18 rarely observed V segments, including chromosome 9 orphons, were left out of the earlier analysis of roughly 600 of the donors. A group of highly shared sequence variants was considered likely to be a technical artifact of the sequencing pipeline. According to a later genetic analysis, donors in an Asian-associated ancestry cluster had fewer N-insertions in productive TCRs than the roughly 670-donor mean. An association between a missense DCLRE1C variant and V-gene and J-gene trimming of TCR beta chains was found in a later genetic analysis and replicated in an independent cohort. Correlated functional status among segregating V segments might be attributable to linkage disequilibrium, but an unknown experimental factor could not be ruled out. A total of 150 to 200 TCR beta chains were listed by the study as associated with cytomegalovirus. A further reported finding was that TCR beta sequences accurately predicted the HLA-A and HLA-B alleles for most subjects in the first cohort. In a later analysis, TCR association rates were found to vary across HLA loci, with the most associated TCRs seen for DRB1 alleles and the fewest for HLA-C alleles. The only immune exposure information available for the cohort was CMV serostatus. In an earlier analysis of approximately 590 of the donors, most TCR beta V segments were observed in productive rearrangements about 90% or about 30% of the time, broadly matching IMGT annotations. In a later analysis, most CMV-associated TCR beta chains were found to appear HLA-restricted, with HLA associations seemingly driven largely by CMV exposure. Across donors, most TCR sequences were observed very rarely, whereas some public TCRs were present in many individuals. Several of the top co-occurrence clusters appeared to be linked to parvovirus B19, influenza, CMV and Epstein-Barr virus, according to a later analysis.

Library preparation used the immunoSEQ multiplex PCR assay. A mixture of 60 forward primers for TCR Vbeta segments and 13 reverse primers for TCR Jbeta segments was used in the multiplex PCR. The CDR3 region of rearranged TCR beta genes was amplified from genomic DNA by a multiplex PCR assay. On the Illumina HiSeq System, the amplified TCR beta libraries were sequenced as 87-base-pair reads. Processing in the source paper ran as follows. In a later analysis, 77 million or so unique TCR beta chains were counted across the roughly 610 repertoires, and roughly 9.9 million of these chains were shared by at least two donors. A nearest-neighbor algorithm error-corrected the raw reads and collapsed the reads into unique sequences, merging closely related sequences to remove PCR and sequencing errors. CDR3 sequences were aligned to IMGT reference sequences to assign V, D and J gene segments. For a sequence to be retained, a match of at least six nucleotides was required to both a V gene segment and a J gene segment. Rearrangements were called productive when the CDR3 lacked stop codons and stayed in frame with V and J; all others were non-productive. CDR3 was defined by IMGT convention, running from the second conserved V-encoded cysteine to the conserved J-encoded phenylalanine. In an earlier analysis of 500 to 650 of the donors, sequences lacking an unambiguous match to a single V gene segment were excluded. An earlier analysis of a few hundred of the donors called V segments functional above 56.7% productive rearrangements and segregating when the between-donor standard deviation exceeded 5%. A statistical classification framework was developed to diagnose cytomegalovirus status using the catalog of TCR beta chain sequences. In a later analysis, TCR nucleotide sequences were compared against IMGT/GENE-DB human TR gene sequences so that V and J genes could be assigned. A later analysis assigned CDR3 sequences and most-parsimonious VDJ recombination scenarios with the TCRdist pipeline. A later analysis defined each TCR beta chain by its CDR3 amino acid sequence plus V-gene family, and excluded reads lacking a unique V-gene family. As a way to deal with suspected cross-contamination and a sequencing artifact, a later analysis dropped hundreds of nucleotide sequences that were highly shared and had low generation probability. For each public chain, a later analysis derived a clonal expansion index from normalized ranks of inferred template counts within each repertoire. In a later analysis, generation probabilities were computed using a VDJ recombination model fitted to out-of-frame rearrangements, and the results were checked against IGoR. Hypergeometric tests were used in a later analysis to score TCR-TCR, TCR-HLA and TCR-CMV co-occurrence, with a repertoire-size bias correction applied to the TCR pairs. To estimate false discovery rates, a later analysis permuted the HLA or CMV assignments 20 times. A later analysis grouped co-occurring TCRs with DBSCAN, adding TCRdist sequence similarity when clustering within HLA-allele-positive subsets. Co-occurrence clustering excluded repertoires with fewer than 30,000 or more than 120,000 public chains, plus five with anomalous nucleotide sharing. Drawn from immuneACCESS, this table holds only the in-frame rearrangements with V and J called that TCRdb kept. Clones are partly lost; checked studies trace under half to an unresolved V gene and leave the rest unexplained. V and J calls and clone size are as listed in that table; D and trimming were resolved from the DNA. The sample contains over 150,000 clones, approximately 80% of them found a single time. The top ten hold approximately 7% of the sample.

In the case of this clone: Its binding antigen is unknown. The input lacks base qualities; no much larger clone sits a single base away.

Trimming leaves V shorter by 2 bases and J shorter by 5 bases, with the junction holding 5 bases beyond the gene matches. Reading from cysteine to phenylalanine, the CDR3 counts 14 amino acids. The DNA shown is the 42-base CDR3, in frame from base 1. CDR1 and CDR2, looked up from the germline V gene, are SGHTA and FQGNSA. Specimen: PBMCs. The receptor comes from a woman under 40 in good health and CMV-seropositive. This receptor chain uses TRBV7-2 and TRBJ2-7, with 8 junctional bases fitting TRBD2. CDR3 protein: CASSLRRGAHEQYF. The DNA is TGTGCCAGCAGCTTACGGCGGGGGGCCCACGAGCAGTACTTC. With all but the CDR3 taken from the reference TRBV7-2 and TRBJ2-7 genes, the full variable domain is: GAGVSQSPSNKVTEKGKDVELRCDPISGHTALYWYRQSLGQGLEFLIYFQGNSAPDKSGLPSDRFSAERTGGSVSTLTIQRTQQEDSAVYLCASSLRRGAHEQYFGPGTRLTVT.